This TCR beta chain emerged from a study of sequential checkpoint blockade in melanoma. General study findings and limits: Response in arm A was associated with pretreatment TIL clonality. Mutational load did not correlate with tumor T-cell fraction or clonality.

The table came from immunoSEQ multiplex PCR; TCRdb's copy has only in-frame clones and leaves some out. The sample includes about 6,000 clones, around 21% of them seen just once. The CDR3 is made up of 12 amino acids. Germline-derived CDR1 and CDR2 are MNHGY and SAAAGT. The ends were cut back, 6 bases at V and 2 bases at J, with 7 bases in the middle. This clone was counted a few times. The antigen is unknown. Indicated treatment: randomized to nivolumab then ipilimumab (arm A) or the reverse (arm B). The receptor comes from a human donor with melanoma. Material: tumor tissue (inferred from file names), obtained from a patient given nivolumab and ipilimumab in sequence. This chain joins TRBV6-8 and TRBJ2-5; D gene ambiguous. As DNA, the CDR3 is TGTGCCAGCAGGGGCCCACAAGAGACCCAGTACTTC. Residues: CASRGPQETQYF.